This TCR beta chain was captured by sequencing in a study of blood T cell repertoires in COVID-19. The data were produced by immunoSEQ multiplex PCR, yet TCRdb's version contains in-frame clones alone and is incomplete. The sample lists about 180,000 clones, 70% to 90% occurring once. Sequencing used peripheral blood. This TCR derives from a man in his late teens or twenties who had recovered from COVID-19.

In DNA form, the CDR3 reads TGCGCCAGCAGCCACTTACTAGAGTTAGTAGAGACCCAGTACTTC. Its translation is CASSHLLELVETQYF. The V call is TRBV4-1, the J call TRBJ2-5; perhaps TRBD2 as D (5 bases). The germline V gene encodes CDR1 MGHRA and CDR2 YSYEKL. The CDR3 sequence is 15 residues long. The V and J ends lost 3 bases and 4 bases respectively, with 15 bases between them.